A selection of T cell receptor beta chains follows, all from one sample in a study of OX40 agonist ivuxolimab in advanced cancers. Method: immunoSEQ multiplex PCR; TCRdb's copy keeps in-frame clones and lacks some. Of roughly 17,000 clones listed, roughly 85% are singletons. Sequencing was performed on CD4+ or CD8+ T cells sorted from blood, taken in a trial of the OX40 agonist ivuxolimab. These receptors were collected from an adult with an advanced solid tumor such as melanoma, head and neck, liver or kidney cancer. Both conserved end residues are part of each CDR3. Each record gives: D gene, V gene, clone size, J gene, CDR3 protein, CDR3 DNA. The D gene is left open where the match is weak. Expanded clones are given a class, and other clones once, few, many or no size at all.

D: TRBD1; V: TRBV11-2; size: .; J: TRBJ1-6; CDR3: CASSLHAGGYSPLHF; DNA: TGTGCCAGCAGCTTACATGCAGGGGGTTATTCACCCCTCCACTTT
D: TRBD2; V: TRBV15; size: once; J: TRBJ2-1; CDR3: CATSTGLALHEQFF; DNA: TGTGCCACCAGCACGGGACTAGCGTTACATGAGCAGTTCTTC
D: TRBD1; V: TRBV5-4; size: .; J: TRBJ1-2; CDR3: CASSSPDRGPNYGYTF; DNA: TGTGCCAGCAGCTCCCCTGACAGGGGCCCTAACTATGGCTACACCTTC
D: .; V: TRBV4-1; size: once; J: TRBJ2-2; CDR3: CASWAGTGELFF; DNA: TGCGCCAGCTGGGCCGGGACCGGGGAGCTGTTTTTT
D: TRBD1; V: TRBV28; size: .; J: TRBJ2-7; CDR3: CASSPTGGYEQYF; DNA: TGTGCCAGCAGTCCTACAGGGGGGTACGAGCAGTACTTC
D: .; V: TRBV7-9; size: once; J: TRBJ1-5; CDR3: CASSPGGAGQPQHF; DNA: TGTGCCAGCAGCCCCGGGGGGGCGGGTCAGCCCCAGCATTTT
D: .; V: TRBV11-3; size: .; J: TRBJ2-2; CDR3: CASSYRGGIGELFF; DNA: TGTGCCAGCAGCTACAGGGGGGGAATCGGGGAGCTGTTTTTT
D: .; V: TRBV19; size: .; J: TRBJ2-2; CDR3: CASTGTGELFF; DNA: TGTGCCAGTACCGGGACAGGGGAGCTGTTTTTT
D: TRBD2; V: TRBV6-1; size: .; J: TRBJ2-1; CDR3: CASSSGLAAYNEQFF; DNA: TGTGCCAGCAGTTCCGGACTAGCGGCATACAATGAGCAGTTCTTC
D: .; V: TRBV29-1; size: .; J: TRBJ2-2; CDR3: CSVVGWNTGELFF; DNA: TGCAGCGTTGTTGGGTGGAACACCGGGGAGCTGTTTTTT
D: .; V: TRBV28; size: .; J: TRBJ2-6; CDR3: CASSLIDVSGANVLTF; DNA: TGTGCCAGCAGTTTAATAGACGTTTCCGGGGCCAACGTCCTGACTTTC
D: .; V: TRBV7-9; size: .; J: TRBJ2-3; CDR3: CASSPPTSFTQYF; DNA: TGTGCCAGCAGCCCACCCACTAGTTTCACGCAGTATTTT
D: .; V: TRBV11-2; size: .; J: TRBJ1-5; CDR3: CASSPGPMNSNQPQHF; DNA: TGTGCCAGCAGCCCAGGACCAATGAATAGCAATCAGCCCCAGCATTTT
D: .; V: TRBV29-1; size: .; J: TRBJ2-3; CDR3: CSVVPGANTQYF; DNA: TGCAGCGTTGTTCCGGGGGCAAATACGCAGTATTTT
D: TRBD1; V: TRBV7-8; size: .; J: TRBJ2-7; CDR3: CASSLAGTENSYEQYF; DNA: TGTGCCAGCAGCTTGGCAGGGACAGAGAACTCCTACGAGCAGTACTTC
D: .; V: TRBV5-6; size: .; J: TRBJ2-3; CDR3: CASSLSPQDTQYF; DNA: TGTGCCAGCAGCTTGTCTCCGCAAGATACGCAGTATTTT
D: TRBD1; V: TRBV6-1; size: once; J: TRBJ1-1; CDR3: CASSGYRGRPNTEAFF; DNA: TGTGCCAGCAGTGGGTACAGGGGCCGTCCTAACACTGAAGCTTTCTTT
D: .; V: TRBV19; size: .; J: TRBJ1-2; CDR3: CASSIVGNFYTF; DNA: TGTGCCAGTAGTATAGTTGGCAACTTCTACACCTTC
D: .; V: TRBV2; size: large; J: TRBJ1-3; CDR3: CASSVPRNSGNTIYF; DNA: TGTGCCAGCAGTGTCCCCCGCAACTCTGGAAACACCATATATTTT
D: .; V: TRBV7-8; size: .; J: TRBJ2-7; CDR3: CASSLRSGVSSYEQYF; DNA: TGTGCCAGCAGCTTAAGATCAGGCGTTAGCTCCTACGAGCAGTACTTC
D: .; V: TRBV7-6; size: once; J: TRBJ2-7; CDR3: CASSQFRVPYEQYF; DNA: TGTGCCAGCAGCCAGTTTAGGGTCCCCTACGAGCAGTACTTC
D: .; V: TRBV11-2; size: .; J: TRBJ1-1; CDR3: CASSVSLNTEAFF; DNA: TGTGCCAGCAGCGTATCATTGAACACTGAAGCTTTCTTT